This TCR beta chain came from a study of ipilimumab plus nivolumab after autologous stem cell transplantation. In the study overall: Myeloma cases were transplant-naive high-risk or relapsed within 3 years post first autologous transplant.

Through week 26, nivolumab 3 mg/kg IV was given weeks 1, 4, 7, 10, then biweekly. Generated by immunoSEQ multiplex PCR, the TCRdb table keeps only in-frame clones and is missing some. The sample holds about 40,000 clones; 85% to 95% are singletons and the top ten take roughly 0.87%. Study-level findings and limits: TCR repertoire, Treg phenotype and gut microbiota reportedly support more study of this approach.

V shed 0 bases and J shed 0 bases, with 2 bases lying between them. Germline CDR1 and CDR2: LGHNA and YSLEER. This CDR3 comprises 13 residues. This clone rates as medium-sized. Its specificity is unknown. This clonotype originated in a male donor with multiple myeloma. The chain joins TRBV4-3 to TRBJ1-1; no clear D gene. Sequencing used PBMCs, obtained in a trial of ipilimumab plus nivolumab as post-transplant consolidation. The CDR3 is CASSQDLNTEAFF. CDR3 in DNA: TGCGCCAGCAGCCAAGACCTGAACACTGAAGCTTTCTTT.